These 23 T cell receptor beta chains originate from one sample sequenced in a study of monozygotic twins with inflammatory bowel disease. For each CDR3 protein, TCRdb gives one entry from its re-call of the 5' RACE reads, without DNA. The sample table includes fewer than 350,000 distinct CDR3 sequences. Specimen: blood. These receptors all stem from a human donor with ulcerative colitis or Crohn's disease, or a healthy co-twin of an affected twin (not recorded which).

The V and J genes are TRBV7-9 and TRBJ1-5; TCRdb returns TRBD1, unconfirmable since there is no DNA. The germline CDR1 and CDR2 sequences are SEHNR and FQNEAQ (reference sequence). The CDR3 has 21 residues. The CDR3 loop reads CASSLDGSDSPHSGSNQPQHF.

This chain links TRBV27 with TRBJ1-1. The V gene's germline CDR1 is MNHEY and CDR2 SMNVEV (reference sequence). CDR3 length: 13 residues. CDR3: CASSRTENTEAFF.

The chain couples TRBV3-1 to TRBJ2-7; with no DNA, the TCRdb D assignment of TRBD2 cannot be verified. The CDR3 is 12 residues long. Germline V gives CDR1 LGHDT, CDR2 YNNKEL (reference sequence). The CDR3 is CASSQGEGEQYF.

The V gene is TRBV12-3 or TRBV12-4, the J gene TRBJ2-2; TCRdb's assignment of TRBD1 cannot be checked, as there is no DNA. The CDR3 covers 15 residues. CDR3 amino acids: CASSLYLQPGGELFF.

The CDR3 here is CASSQPDSSYEQYF. The rearrangement joins TRBV7-9 to TRBJ2-7. Germline V CDR1 and CDR2: SEHNR, FQNEAQ (reference sequence). The CDR3 consists of 14 residues.

V gene TRBV20-1 combines with J gene TRBJ2-1; there is no DNA to check the TCRdb D call of TRBD2. Germline CDR1 DFQATT, CDR2 SNEGSKA (reference sequence). The CDR3 totals 12 residues. CDR3 in amino acids: CSVLAGTNEQFF.

The chain links TRBV15 to TRBJ2-2. Germline CDR1 reads LNHNV; CDR2 reads YYDKDF (reference sequence). The CDR3 covers 15 residues. The CDR3 loop is CATSERKQHTGELFF.

V and J are TRBV18 and TRBJ1-1. Germline CDR1 KGHSH, CDR2 LQKENI. The CDR3 is 14 amino acids. The CDR3 sequence is CASTARGGETEAFF.

V usage is TRBV20-1 and J usage is TRBJ2-2; TCRdb proposes TRBD2, but this gene call is untestable without DNA. Germline V CDR1 and CDR2: DFQATT, SNEGSKA (reference sequence). CDR3 length equals 17 residues. CDR3 protein: CSASPARASGGPTRRFF.

This chain connects TRBV4-1 to TRBJ2-3; no DNA is available, so the TRBD1 call from TCRdb remains unchecked. CDR3 length: 16 residues. Looked up from germline, CDR1 is MGHRA and CDR2 is YSYEKL. The CDR3 here is CASSPRGYRGTDTQYF.

The V gene is TRBV7-2, the J gene TRBJ1-4; absent DNA, TCRdb's TRBD1 call cannot be checked. Germline loops: CDR1 SGHTA, CDR2 FQGNSA. The CDR3 length is 14 residues. This chain's CDR3 is CASSTTGQGVRLFF.

The rearrangement uses TRBV6-5 and TRBJ2-1. The germline gives CDR1 MNHEY, CDR2 SVGAGI. The CDR3 covers 13 residues. The CDR3 loop reads CASSYSRVHEQFF.

The chain couples TRBV4-2 to TRBJ2-6. The CDR3 runs to 15 residues. Germline V gene sequence: CDR1 LGHNA, CDR2 YNFKEQ. The CDR3 spells CASSQWESGANVLTF.

V and J are TRBV20-1 and TRBJ2-3. Per germline, CDR1 DFQATT and CDR2 SNEGSKA (reference sequence). The CDR3 is made up of 16 amino acids. The chain's CDR3 is CSARGVPSGSTDTQYF.

The chain employs TRBV6-2 or TRBV6-3 and TRBJ2-5. Germline V gene lookup returns CDR1 MNHEY and CDR2 SVGEGT. The CDR3 has 15 residues. The CDR3 protein is CASSYFAGTTETQYF.

J is TRBJ1-2 and V is TRBV5-5. The CDR3 loop spans 15 amino acids. CDR1 and CDR2 (germline): SGHKS, YYEKEE (reference sequence). The CDR3 spells CASSLDGTKAYGYTF. Combining the CDR3 with reference TRBV5-5 and TRBJ1-2 gives the whole variable domain DAGVTQSPTHLIKTRGQQVTLRCSPISGHKSVSWYQQVLGQGPQFIFQYYEKEERGRGNFPDRFSARQFPNYSSELNVNALLLGDSALYLCASSLDGTKAYGYTFGSGTRLTVV.

The V gene is TRBV5-1, the J gene TRBJ2-7; lacking DNA, the TRBD1 call made by TCRdb goes unchecked. Germline values: CDR1 SGHRS, CDR2 YFSETQ. CDR3 length equals 14 residues. CDR3: CASSPVTGGYEQYF.

The V call is TRBV5-1, the J call TRBJ2-7; TCRdb indicates TRBD1, and absent DNA this call remains unverified. The V gene's germline CDR1 is SGHRS and CDR2 YFSETQ. The CDR3 has 12 residues. The CDR3 reads CASSLWGHEQYF.

This chain's CDR3 is CASSLGATRLSEAFF. This rearrangement joins TRBV5-1 to TRBJ1-1. The CDR3 runs 15 residues. Looked up from germline, CDR1 is SGHRS and CDR2 is YFSETQ.

J is TRBJ2-1 and V is TRBV13; TCRdb's D gene call, TRBD1, goes unchecked for lack of DNA. There are 12 residues in the CDR3. CDR1 and CDR2 (germline): PRHDT, FYEKMQ (reference sequence). The CDR3 sequence: CASSLQGGVRFF.

This chain connects TRBV5-1 to TRBJ2-1; TCRdb calls TRBD1, which cannot be checked without DNA. This CDR3 has 14 residues. The germline gives CDR1 SGHRS, CDR2 YFSETQ. The CDR3: CASSLGDSNNEQFF.

The V gene is TRBV7-2, the J gene TRBJ1-4; with no DNA, the TCRdb D assignment of TRBD1 cannot be verified. This CDR3 region has 15 residues. Per the germline V gene, CDR1 is SGHTA and CDR2 is FQGNSA. This CDR3 is CASSHRTGWGEKLFF.

This chain uses TRBV2 with TRBJ2-3; TCRdb's D call, TRBD2, is unchecked because there is no DNA. This CDR3 spans 14 amino acids. Germline assignment: CDR1 SNHLY and CDR2 FYNNEI. The CDR3 sequence is CASKASASTDTQYF.